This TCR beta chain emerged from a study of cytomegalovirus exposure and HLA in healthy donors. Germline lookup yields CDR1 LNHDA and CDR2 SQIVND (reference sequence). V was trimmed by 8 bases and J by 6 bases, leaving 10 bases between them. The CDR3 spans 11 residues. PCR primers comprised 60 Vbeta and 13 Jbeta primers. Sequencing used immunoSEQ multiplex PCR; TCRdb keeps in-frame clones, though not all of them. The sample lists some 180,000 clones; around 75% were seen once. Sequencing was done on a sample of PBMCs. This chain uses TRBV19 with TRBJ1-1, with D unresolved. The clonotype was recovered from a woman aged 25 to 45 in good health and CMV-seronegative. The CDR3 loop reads CASRTAAEAFF. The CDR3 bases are TGTGCCAGTCGGACTGCTGCTGAAGCTTTCTTT.